The present T cell receptor (beta chain) was sequenced within a study of cytomegalovirus exposure and HLA in healthy donors. The CDR3 runs to 17 residues. With 5 bases clipped from V and 6 bases from J, the junction kept 13 bases outside the gene matches. The germline CDR1 and CDR2 sequences are SGHTA and FQGTGA. Points from the study as a whole: Roughly even sequencing depth across donors was the assumption behind the presence/absence analyses. A later analysis showed that HLA-associated TCR beta chains had undergone more clonal expansion than equally common others. Later analysis suggested most CMV-associated TCR beta chains were HLA-restricted.

In the case of this clone: The antigen is unknown.

PCR involved 60 Vbeta and 13 Jbeta primers. The repertoire was sequenced with immunoSEQ multiplex PCR; TCRdb's copy has only in-frame clones and lacks some. The table includes about 110,000 clones, more than 75% detected once. Material for sequencing was PBMCs. The sequence was collected from a woman in her fifties or sixties in good health and CMV-seropositive. This sequence joins TRBV7-3 and TRBJ2-3; 11 nucleotides line up with TRBD2. CDR3 residues: CASSPGLAGYPRDTQYF. CDR3 coding DNA: TGTGCCAGCAGCCCCGGACTAGCGGGTTACCCCAGGGATACGCAGTATTTT. The full variable domain, its missing parts supplied by reference TRBV7-3 and TRBJ2-3, is GAGVSQTPSNKVTEKGKYVELRCDPISGHTALYWYRQSLGQGPEFLIYFQGTGAADDSGLPNDRFFAVRPEGSVSTLKIQRTERGDSAVYLCASSPGLAGYPRDTQYFGPGTRLTVL.